These T cell receptor beta chains were read from a single sample in a study of response to subunit inactivated influenza vaccine. One entry per CDR3 protein results from TCRdb running MiXCR on the RT-PCR reads. Counted here are around 540,000 distinct CDR3 sequences, roughly 10% occurring once; the ten biggest clones make up roughly 10%. Material: PBMCs from blood, obtained on the day of vaccination. These receptors were collected from a man aged 45-65 years who received an inactivated influenza vaccine. Each CDR3 is given with its conserved first and last residue. D genes are given only for firm matches. For some rows the clone size is stated as once, few or many, or as a class when expanded; others skip it.

j_call	d_call	clone_size	v_call	cdr3_aa	cdr3_nt
TRBJ2-2	TRBD2	few	TRBV11-2	CASSWEPGLAGGPVTGELFF	TGTGCCAGCAGCTGGGAACCGGGACTAGCGGGAGGGCCGGTCACCGGGGAGCTGTTTTTT
TRBJ2-1	NA	many	TRBV12-3/TRBV12-4	CASSLAVNYNEQFF	TGTGCCAGCAGCTTAGCGGTTAACTACAATGAGCAGTTCTTC
TRBJ1-6	NA	few	TRBV2	CASTEGVLGRASPLHF	TGTGCCAGCACCGAAGGTGTCTTAGGTAGAGCGTCACCCCTCCACTTT
TRBJ2-1	TRBD2	NA	TRBV5-1	CASSLAGASGSYEQFF	TGCGCCAGCAGCTTGGCCGGGGCTAGCGGGAGCTATGAGCAGTTCTTC
TRBJ2-3	NA	NA	TRBV6-5	CASSYSPSTDTQYF	TGTGCCAGCAGTTACTCGCCTAGCACAGATACGCAGTATTTT
TRBJ1-5	NA	NA	TRBV6-1	CASSEFWPAGQPQHF	TGTGCCAGCAGTGAATTTTGGCCCGCGGGACAGCCCCAGCATTTT
TRBJ2-5	TRBD1	NA	TRBV7-2	CASSFRDRGPETQYF	TGTGCCAGCAGCTTCCGGGACAGGGGGCCTGAGACCCAGTACTTC
TRBJ2-3	NA	NA	TRBV30	CAWSEVDTQYF	TGTGCCTGGAGTGAAGTAGATACGCAGTATTTT
TRBJ2-2	NA	NA	TRBV11-2	CASSFLGVGRRNTGELFF	TGTGCCAGCAGCTTCCTTGGTGTGGGACGGCGAAACACCGGGGAGCTGTTTTTT
TRBJ2-1	NA	many	TRBV28	CASSTRERYNEQFF	TGTGCCAGCAGTACTCGGGAGCGCTACAATGAGCAGTTCTTC
TRBJ2-5	NA	few	TRBV20-1	CSALIRADWKTQYF	TGCAGTGCCCTCATCCGGGCAGATTGGAAGACCCAGTACTTC
TRBJ1-1	NA	NA	TRBV20-1	CSARETNRVNTEAFF	TGCAGTGCTAGAGAGACCAACAGGGTGAACACTGAAGCTTTCTTT
TRBJ2-3	TRBD2	NA	TRBV20-1	CSARALLAGAPSATDTQYF	TGCAGTGCTAGAGCCCTACTAGCGGGGGCTCCCTCGGCGACAGATACGCAGTATTTT
TRBJ2-3	NA	many	TRBV5-5	CASSLGRLDAQYF	TGTGCCAGCAGCTTGGGTAGACTAGATGCGCAGTATTTT
TRBJ2-1	TRBD2	few	TRBV7-9	CASSLSTSGNEQFF	TGTGCCAGCAGCTTATCGACTAGCGGGAATGAGCAGTTCTTC
TRBJ2-2	NA	few	TRBV19	CASTPLSGVTTGELFF	TGTGCCAGTACCCCCTTGTCAGGGGTAACCACCGGGGAGCTGTTTTTT
TRBJ2-3	NA	few	TRBV5-1	CASSLTERTDTQYF	TGCGCCAGCAGCTTGACGGAGCGCACAGATACGCAGTATTTT
TRBJ2-4	NA	few	TRBV24-1	CATSDRDQTIQYF	TGTGCCACCAGTGATAGGGACCAGACCATTCAGTACTTC
TRBJ2-3	TRBD2	NA	TRBV12-3/TRBV12-4	CASSITSGGTQYF	TGTGCCAGCAGTATAACTAGCGGGGGTACGCAGTATTTT
TRBJ2-5	NA	NA	TRBV20-1	CSARVSHQETQYF	TGCAGTGCTAGAGTTTCCCACCAAGAGACCCAGTACTTC
TRBJ1-6	NA	NA	TRBV30	CAWSDAGKNSPLHF	TGTGCCTGGAGCGACGCGGGGAAAAATTCACCCCTCCACTTT
TRBJ2-1	NA	NA	TRBV19	CASNWGPEADNEQFF	TGTGCCAGTAATTGGGGGCCCGAAGCGGACAATGAGCAGTTCTTC
TRBJ2-2	NA	NA	TRBV3-1	CASSQGNVGTGELFF	TGTGCCAGCAGCCAAGGCAACGTGGGTACCGGGGAGCTGTTTTTT
TRBJ1-4	NA	NA	TRBV11-1	CASSLNRGGRLTNEKLFF	TGTGCCAGCAGCTTAAACCGCGGGGGCCGGCTAACTAATGAAAAACTGTTTTTT
TRBJ2-3	NA	few	TRBV7-2	CASSALSAGSITQYF	TGTGCCAGCAGCGCGCTTTCCGCGGGAAGTATTACGCAGTATTTT
TRBJ1-1	TRBD1	NA	TRBV6-1	CASSRTGTAAEAFF	TGTGCCAGCAGCAGAACCGGGACAGCGGCTGAAGCTTTCTTT
TRBJ2-1	NA	NA	TRBV7-6	CASSLDLSNEQFF	TGTGCCAGCAGCTTAGATTTGAGCAATGAGCAGTTCTTC
TRBJ2-1	TRBD2	few	TRBV5-1	CASSFQRTSMYNEQFF	TGCGCCAGCAGCTTCCAAAGGACTAGCATGTACAATGAGCAGTTCTTC
TRBJ2-1	NA	few	TRBV4-2	CASSQVLAFEQFF	TGTGCCAGCAGCCAAGTGTTGGCCTTTGAGCAGTTCTTC
TRBJ2-7	NA	NA	TRBV11-2	CASSLEVYEQYF	TGTGCCAGCAGCTTGGAGGTCTACGAGCAGTACTTC
TRBJ2-3	NA	NA	TRBV7-9	CASSLAGGQDTQYF	TGTGCCAGCAGCTTAGCTGGGGGGCAAGATACGCAGTATTTT
TRBJ2-4	TRBD1	many	TRBV7-9	CASSLKGGGKNIQYF	TGTGCCAGCAGCTTAAAAGGGGGCGGCAAAAACATTCAGTACTTC
TRBJ2-3	TRBD2	few	TRBV4-2	CASSQLGTSGGTSTDTQYF	TGTGCCAGCAGCCAACTCGGGACTAGCGGGGGGACTAGCACAGATACGCAGTATTTT
TRBJ2-1	TRBD2	few	TRBV5-1	CASKRESLAYNEQFF	TGCGCCAGTAAGCGGGAGTCCCTTGCCTACAATGAGCAGTTCTTC
TRBJ1-1	NA	NA	TRBV10-3	CAISERRGEAFF	TGTGCCATCAGTGAGCGCAGGGGAGAAGCTTTCTTT
TRBJ2-7	NA	NA	TRBV7-3	CASSFTDMELPSYEQYF	TGTGCCAGCAGCTTTACCGACATGGAACTGCCGTCCTACGAGCAGTACTTC
TRBJ1-4	NA	NA	TRBV5-6	CASSLVGYNEKLFF	TGTGCCAGCAGCTTGGTTGGTTATAATGAAAAACTGTTTTTT
TRBJ2-3	TRBD2	few	TRBV20-1	CSASGGANTDTQYF	TGCAGTGCTAGCGGGGGGGCGAACACAGATACGCAGTATTTT
TRBJ2-2	TRBD2	many	TRBV29-1	CSVEISGGASGELFF	TGCAGCGTTGAAATTAGCGGGGGGGCCTCCGGGGAGCTGTTTTTT